The 25 T cell receptor beta chains below all came from one sample that was sequenced in a study of T cells in Graves' hyperthyroidism and ophthalmopathy. The TCR beta CDR3 regions underwent amplification using RNA transcripts as the source. During a first-round RT-PCR of the TCR CDR3, the HTBI primer set was used. From the multiplex PCR reads, TCRdb called clonotypes with MiXCR, one entry per CDR3 protein. The sample shows 350,000 or so distinct CDR3 sequences, around 23% of them seen only once. Sequenced: blood. The receptors come from a woman aged 45-60 years with Graves' hyperthyroidism.

The V and J genes are TRBV5-1 and TRBJ1-2; D not resolved. The CDR3 runs 14 residues. Trimming took off 0 bases at V and 6 bases at J, with 12 bases between the two ends. Germline V CDR1 and CDR2: SGHRS, YFSETQ. CDR3 sequence: CASSLAMGSDGYTF. DNA of the CDR3: TGCGCCAGCAGCTTGGCCATGGGTTCGGATGGCTACACCTTC.

A note on this clonotype: A much bigger clone sits one base away, suggesting this may be a read error. The rearrangement uses TRBV12-3 or TRBV12-4 and TRBJ1-1, with D unclear. Trimming removed 4 bases at V and 6 bases at J, with 9 bases between. CDR3 length: 12 amino acids. CDR3 amino acids: CASSSPFAEAFF. CDR3 nucleotide sequence: TGTGCCAGCAGTTCTCCCTTCGCTGAAGCTTTCTTT.

The rearrangement links TRBV30 to TRBJ2-7; the match to TRBD2 covers 10 bases. Germline V gives CDR1 GTSNPN, CDR2 SVGIG (reference sequence). The CDR3 is 15 residues long. The ends lost 2 bases at V and 2 bases at J; junction bases unmatched: 6. The CDR3 bases are TGTGCCTGGAGTTATCGAGGGACTAGCGCCTACGAGCAGTACTTC. Translation gives CAWSYRGTSAYEQYF.

Ten or more counts support this clonotype. The V gene is TRBV2, the J gene TRBJ2-7; D remains unclear. Germline V gene data show CDR1 as SNHLY and CDR2 as FYNNEI. This CDR3 region has 12 residues. Trimming left V 4 bases short and J 0 bases short, with 4 bases between. The CDR3 sequence: CASSVPSYEQYF. CDR3 in DNA: TGTGCCAGCAGTGTCCCCTCCTACGAGCAGTACTTC.

This clonotype was counted many times. The chain joins TRBV30 to TRBJ1-1, with D hard to call. The CDR3 sequence is 14 residues long. V lost 2 bases to trimming and J lost 4 bases, with 14 bases between them. Per germline, CDR1 GTSNPN and CDR2 SVGIG (reference sequence). The CDR3 coding sequence is TGTGCCTGGAGTCCCCGGCCCGGGCGCACTGAAGCTTTCTTT. Its protein product is CAWSPRPGRTEAFF. The complete variable domain, with remaining parts taken from reference TRBV30 and TRBJ1-1, reads SQTIHQWPATLVQPVGSPLSLECTVEGTSNPNLYWYRQAAGRGLQLLFYSVGIGQISSEVPQNLSASRPQDRQFILSSKKLLLSDSGFYLCAWSPRPGRTEAFFGQGTRLTVV.

This clonotype was seen repeatedly, ten times or more. The V call is TRBV9, the J call TRBJ2-3; 7 positions match TRBD1. CDR1 SGDLS and CDR2 YYNGEE come from the germline V gene. The CDR3 runs 15 residues. The J segment lost 3 bases and the V segment lost 0 bases, leaving 4 bases of the junction unmatched. Here the CDR3 DNA reads TGTGCCAGCAGCGTAGCTCCGGGACAGACAGATACGCAGTATTTT. This codes for CASSVAPGQTDTQYF.

The genes are TRBV19 and TRBJ1-1; D is undetermined. This CDR3 region has 13 residues. The germline V and J ends were trimmed by 6 bases and 0 bases, with 8 bases remaining between them. CDR1 and CDR2 from the germline V gene are LNHDA and SQIVND (reference sequence). CDR3 sequence (DNA): TGTGCCAGTAGCCAAACAGTGAACACTGAAGCTTTCTTT. Its protein is CASSQTVNTEAFF.

This clonotype has at least ten counts. The chain combines TRBV2 with TRBJ2-3, with 13 bases that match TRBD2. Germline assignment: CDR1 SNHLY and CDR2 FYNNEI. The CDR3 is made up of 16 amino acids. The V and J ends lost 5 bases and 4 bases, in that order; junction bases with no gene match: 6. CDR3 amino acids: CASSPWTSGSADTQYF. For the CDR3, the DNA is TGTGCCAGCAGTCCCTGGACTAGCGGGAGTGCAGATACGCAGTATTTT.

This clonotype was found many times. This chain links TRBV30 with TRBJ1-1, with a tentative D call TRBD1 (6 bases). V was pared by 1 base and J by 1 base, with 7 bases between. The CDR3 is made up of 13 amino acids. CDR1 GTSNPN and CDR2 SVGIG come from the germline V gene (reference sequence). CDR3 nucleotide sequence: TGTGCCTGGAGTGGACAGGCGAACACTGAAGCTTTCTTT. Protein product: CAWSGQANTEAFF.

This clonotype was seen many times. CDR3 nucleotides: TGTGCCAGCAGTTACCGGGGACAGGGGGCTACCTACGAGCAGTACTTC. Protein sequence: CASSYRGQGATYEQYF. J is TRBJ2-7 and V is TRBV6-1; 12 nucleotides align to TRBD1. The CDR3 is made up of 16 amino acids. Germline trimming cut 5 bases from V and 2 bases from J; bases unmatched to any gene: 7. Germline-derived CDR1 and CDR2 are MNHNS and SASEGT.

V and J are TRBV11-2 and TRBJ2-2, with TRBD2 matching 9 bases. With 5 bases clipped from V and 0 bases from J, the junction kept 13 bases outside the gene matches. Germline CDR1 SGHAT, CDR2 FQNNGV. The CDR3 extends over 19 amino acids. The CDR3 spells CASSPWTSATNANTGELFF. The CDR3 bases are TGTGCCAGCAGCCCCTGGACTAGCGCGACGAATGCGAACACCGGGGAGCTGTTTTTT.

J is TRBJ2-7 and V is TRBV12-5; TRBD1 agrees at 9 bases. Trimming cost V 5 bases and J 3 bases; bases outside gene matches: 14. The CDR3 has 17 amino acids. CDR1 and CDR2 (germline): LGHNT, FRNRAP. CDR3: CASGLPSQQGAYYEQYF. CDR3 bases: TGTGCTAGTGGTCTCCCGTCACAACAGGGGGCTTACTACGAGCAGTACTTC.

This clonotype was seen a handful of times. This sequence joins TRBV5-1 and TRBJ2-5; TRBD1 might be the D (6 bases). CDR1 SGHRS and CDR2 YFSETQ come from the germline V gene. V was shortened by 2 bases and J by 2 bases, with 13 bases between the two germline ends. The CDR3 runs 15 residues. The CDR3 reads CASSFFPDSQETQYF. The CDR3 DNA reads as TGCGCCAGCAGCTTCTTCCCGGACAGTCAAGAGACCCAGTACTTC. Full variable domain (missing parts from reference TRBV5-1 and TRBJ2-5): KAGVTQTPRYLIKTRGQQVTLSCSPISGHRSVSWYQQTPGQGLQFLFEYFSETQRNKGNFPGRFSGRQFSNSRSEMNVSTLELGDSALYLCASSFFPDSQETQYFGPGTRLLVL.

This clonotype was seen a few times. A much larger clone is a single base away; this may be a read error. The chain carries TRBV2 and TRBJ2-7, with TRBD2 as a possible D gene (5 bases). V was shortened by 7 bases and J by 3 bases, with 7 bases between the two germline ends. This CDR3 comprises 11 residues. Looked up from germline, CDR1 is SNHLY and CDR2 is FYNNEI. CDR3 residues: CASTTNYEQYF. DNA for the CDR3: TGTGCCAGCACGACTAACTACGAGCAGTACTTC.

Here the CDR3 DNA reads TGCAGCGTTGATATAGCGGGGGCCAAAAACATTCAGTACTTC. Amino acids: CSVDIAGAKNIQYF. The rearrangement joins TRBV29-1 to TRBJ2-4; 8 bases align to TRBD2. V was pared by 3 bases and J by 1 base, with 2 bases of the junction left unmatched. Germline values: CDR1 SQVTM, CDR2 ANQGSEA. The CDR3 has 14 residues.

This chain uses TRBV19 with TRBJ2-6; D not certain. The length of the CDR3 is 14 residues. V was pared by 5 bases and J by 0 bases, with 5 bases between. The germline V gene has CDR1 LNHDA and CDR2 SQIVND (reference sequence). For the CDR3, the DNA is TGTGCCAGTAGTGAATACTCTGGGGCCAACGTCCTGACTTTC. The encoded protein is CASSEYSGANVLTF.

This clonotype was seen ten or more times. The chain carries TRBV5-8 and TRBJ2-2; D might be TRBD2 (6 bases). Trimming took off 2 bases at V and 2 bases at J, with 19 bases between the two ends. The CDR3 length is 18 residues. Germline values: CDR1 SGHTS, CDR2 YDEGEE. As DNA, the CDR3 is TGTGCCAGCAGCTTAGGCAGGGACTCAAATCTAAACACCGGGGAGCTGTTTTTT. Translating it yields CASSLGRDSNLNTGELFF.

The chain employs TRBV27 and TRBJ1-2, with D hard to call. Germline-derived CDR1 and CDR2 are MNHEY and SMNVEV (reference sequence). V was clipped by 6 bases and J by 0 bases, with 17 bases between them. The CDR3 totals 16 residues. The CDR3 protein is CASRPKPTSTNYGYTF. In DNA, the CDR3 is TGTGCCAGCAGGCCCAAACCAACAAGTACTAACTATGGCTACACCTTC.

This clonotype occurred many times. The rearrangement joins TRBV2 to TRBJ1-2, with 8 bases that match TRBD1. Per the germline V gene, CDR1 is SNHLY and CDR2 is FYNNEI. The CDR3 contains 13 residues. V was pared by 6 bases and J by 3 bases, with 3 bases of the junction left unmatched. In DNA form, the CDR3 reads TGTGCCAGCAGGCTGGACAGGGACTATGGCTACACCTTC. It codes for CASRLDRDYGYTF.

This clonotype occurred many times. The V gene is TRBV20-1, the J gene TRBJ2-7; 11 bases fit TRBD2. The germline gives CDR1 DFQATT, CDR2 SNEGSKA (reference sequence). This CDR3 comprises 13 residues. Germline trimming cut 5 bases from V and 2 bases from J; bases unmatched to any gene: 2. CDR3 in DNA: TGCAGTGCTTTGACTAGCGGGGCCTACGAGCAGTACTTC. Protein sequence: CSALTSGAYEQYF.

This clonotype was counted many times. The chain joins TRBV3-1 to TRBJ2-1; 16 bases are shared with TRBD2. CDR1 LGHDT and CDR2 YNNKEL come from the germline V gene (reference sequence). This CDR3 has 18 amino acids. Trimming removed 4 bases from V and 4 bases from J; junction bases left unmatched: 7. CDR3 region: CASSPLGLAGGGYNEQFF. CDR3 nucleotides: TGTGCCAGCAGCCCGTTGGGACTAGCGGGAGGGGGTTACAATGAGCAGTTCTTC.

This clonotype was detected many times. The V and J genes are TRBV3-1 and TRBJ2-7, with D unresolved. This CDR3 is built from 15 residues. The V end was cut by 0 bases, the J end by 0 bases, with 9 bases between. Germline V gives CDR1 LGHDT, CDR2 YNNKEL (reference sequence). CDR3 loop: CASSQDLGSSYEQYF. For the CDR3, the DNA is TGTGCCAGCAGCCAAGATCTGGGAAGCTCCTACGAGCAGTACTTC.

This clonotype was counted ten times or more. The chain carries TRBV18 and TRBJ2-6; D not certain. Between the trimmed V and J ends, which lost 3 bases and 0 bases, there was a span of 6 bases. This CDR3 has 15 amino acids. Germline V gene data show CDR1 as KGHSH and CDR2 as LQKENI. For the CDR3, the DNA is TGTGCCAGCTCACCTATCACCTCTGGGGCCAACGTCCTGACTTTC. Protein sequence: CASSPITSGANVLTF.

This clonotype was counted ten times or more. V and J are TRBV30 and TRBJ1-2, with D perhaps TRBD1 (6 bases). Looked up from germline, CDR1 is GTSNPN and CDR2 is SVGIG (reference sequence). The CDR3 is made up of 14 amino acids. V lost 3 bases, J lost 2 bases, and 13 bases lay in between. For the CDR3, the DNA is TGTGCCTGGAGGCTACGAGACAGGAACTATGGCTACACCTTC. It translates to CAWRLRDRNYGYTF.

There are many counts of this clonotype. The chain employs TRBV5-1 and TRBJ1-2; possibly TRBD1 for D (5 bases). The CDR3 runs to 15 residues. Trimming took off 0 bases at V and 2 bases at J, with 11 bases between the two ends. Per the germline V gene, CDR1 is SGHRS and CDR2 is YFSETQ. The CDR3 sequence is CASSLDVRVNYGYTF. The DNA of the CDR3 is TGCGCCAGCAGCTTGGACGTCAGGGTGAACTATGGCTACACCTTC.